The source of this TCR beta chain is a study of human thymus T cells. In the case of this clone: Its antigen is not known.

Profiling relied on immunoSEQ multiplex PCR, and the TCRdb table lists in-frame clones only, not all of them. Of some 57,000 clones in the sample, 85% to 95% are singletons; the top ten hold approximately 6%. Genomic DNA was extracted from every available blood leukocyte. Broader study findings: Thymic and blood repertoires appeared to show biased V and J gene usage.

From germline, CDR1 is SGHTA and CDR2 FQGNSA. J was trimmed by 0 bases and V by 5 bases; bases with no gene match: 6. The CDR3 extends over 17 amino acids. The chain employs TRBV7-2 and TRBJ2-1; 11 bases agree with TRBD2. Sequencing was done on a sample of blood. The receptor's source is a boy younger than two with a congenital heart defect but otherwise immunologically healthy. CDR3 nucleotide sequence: TGTGCCAGCAGCCGGGGGACTAGCGGAACCTCCTACAATGAGCAGTTCTTC. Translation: CASSRGTSGTSYNEQFF.